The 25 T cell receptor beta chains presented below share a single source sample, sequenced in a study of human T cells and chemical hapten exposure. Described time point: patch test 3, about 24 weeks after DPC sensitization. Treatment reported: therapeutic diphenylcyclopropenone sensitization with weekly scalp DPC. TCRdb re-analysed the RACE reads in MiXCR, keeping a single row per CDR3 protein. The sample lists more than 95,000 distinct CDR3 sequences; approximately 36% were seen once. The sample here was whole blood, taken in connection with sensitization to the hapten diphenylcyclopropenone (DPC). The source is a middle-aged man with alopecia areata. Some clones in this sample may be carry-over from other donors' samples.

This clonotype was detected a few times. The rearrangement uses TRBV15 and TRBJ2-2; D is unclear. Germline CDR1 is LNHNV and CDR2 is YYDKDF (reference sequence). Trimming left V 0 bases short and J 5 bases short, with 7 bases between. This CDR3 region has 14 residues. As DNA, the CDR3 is TGTGCCACCAGCAGAGACCCAACAACCGGGGAGCTGTTTTTT. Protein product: CATSRDPTTGELFF.

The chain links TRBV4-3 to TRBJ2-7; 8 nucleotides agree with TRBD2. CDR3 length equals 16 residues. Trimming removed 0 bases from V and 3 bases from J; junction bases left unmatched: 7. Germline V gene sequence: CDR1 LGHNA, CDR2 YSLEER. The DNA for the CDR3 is TGCGCCAGCAGCCAAGAGTCATTAGCGGGAAGCTACGAGCAGTACTTC. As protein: CASSQESLAGSYEQYF.

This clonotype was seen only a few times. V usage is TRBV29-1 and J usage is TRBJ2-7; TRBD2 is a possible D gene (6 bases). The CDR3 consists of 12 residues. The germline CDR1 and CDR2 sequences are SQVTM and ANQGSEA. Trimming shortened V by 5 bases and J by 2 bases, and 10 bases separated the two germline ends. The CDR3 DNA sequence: TGCAGCGTTCAAGCGGGTGCCTACGAGCAGTACTTC. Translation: CSVQAGAYEQYF.

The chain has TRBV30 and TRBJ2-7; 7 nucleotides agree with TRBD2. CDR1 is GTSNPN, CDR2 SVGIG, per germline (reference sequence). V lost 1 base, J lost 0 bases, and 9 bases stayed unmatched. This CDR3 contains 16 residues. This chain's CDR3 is CAWSAGHGRSSYEQYV. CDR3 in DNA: TGTGCCTGGAGTGCAGGTCACGGGAGGAGCTCCTACGAGCAGTACGTC.

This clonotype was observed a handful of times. The chain's CDR3 is CASSLAARYEQYF. The CDR3, as DNA: TGTGCCAGCAGCTTAGCAGCGCGGTACGAGCAGTACTTC. The gene calls are TRBV7-2 and TRBJ2-7; D unclear. Germline CDR1 SGHTA, CDR2 FQGNSA. Trimming removed 0 bases from V and 4 bases from J, with 7 bases in between. There are 13 residues in the CDR3.

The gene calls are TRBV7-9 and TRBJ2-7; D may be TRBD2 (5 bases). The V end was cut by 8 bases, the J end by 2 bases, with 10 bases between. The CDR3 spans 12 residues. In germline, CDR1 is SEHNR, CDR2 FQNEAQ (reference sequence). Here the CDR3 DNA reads TGTGCCAGCTCGGACGGGACCTACGAGCAGTACTTC. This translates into CASSDGTYEQYF.

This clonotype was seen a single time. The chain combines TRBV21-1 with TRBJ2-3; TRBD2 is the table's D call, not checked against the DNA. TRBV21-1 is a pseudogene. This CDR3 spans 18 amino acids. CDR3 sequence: CASSKGGTSGSPLDTQYF. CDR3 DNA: TGTGCCAGCAGCAAAGGAGGGACTAGCGGGAGTCCCTTAGATACGCAGTATTTT.

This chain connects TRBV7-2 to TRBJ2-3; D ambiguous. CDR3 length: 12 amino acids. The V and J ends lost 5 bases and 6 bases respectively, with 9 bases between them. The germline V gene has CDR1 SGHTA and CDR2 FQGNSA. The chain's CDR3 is CASSLYFDTQYF. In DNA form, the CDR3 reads TGTGCCAGCAGCCTCTATTTTGATACGCAGTATTTT.

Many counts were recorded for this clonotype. CDR3 protein: CASMSGRANEQFF. In DNA, the CDR3 is TGTGCCAGCATGAGCGGGAGGGCCAATGAGCAGTTCTTC. This chain joins TRBV7-9 and TRBJ2-1; 10 bases match TRBD2. The CDR3 is made up of 13 amino acids. After removal of 7 bases from V and 6 bases from J, the junction contained 3 bases not matched to a gene. Germline-derived CDR1 and CDR2 are SEHNR and FQNEAQ (reference sequence).

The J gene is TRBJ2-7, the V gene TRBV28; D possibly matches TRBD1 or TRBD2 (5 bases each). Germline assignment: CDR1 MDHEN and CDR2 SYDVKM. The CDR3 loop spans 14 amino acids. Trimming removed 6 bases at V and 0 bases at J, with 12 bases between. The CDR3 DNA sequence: TGTGCCAGCAGCCCCCCAGGGAGCTCCTACGAGCAGTACTTC. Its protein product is CASSPPGSSYEQYF.

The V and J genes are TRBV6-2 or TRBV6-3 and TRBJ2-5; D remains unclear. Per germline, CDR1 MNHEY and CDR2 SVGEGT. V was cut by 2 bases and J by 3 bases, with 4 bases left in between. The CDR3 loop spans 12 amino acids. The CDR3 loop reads CASSYPEETQYF. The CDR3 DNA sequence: TGTGCCAGCAGTTACCCAGAAGAGACCCAGTACTTC.

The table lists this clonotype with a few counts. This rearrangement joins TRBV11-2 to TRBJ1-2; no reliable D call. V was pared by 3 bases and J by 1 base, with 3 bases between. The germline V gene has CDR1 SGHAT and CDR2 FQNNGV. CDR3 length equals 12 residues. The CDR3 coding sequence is TGTGCCAGCAGCTTCCGTAACTATGGCTACACCTTC. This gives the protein CASSFRNYGYTF.

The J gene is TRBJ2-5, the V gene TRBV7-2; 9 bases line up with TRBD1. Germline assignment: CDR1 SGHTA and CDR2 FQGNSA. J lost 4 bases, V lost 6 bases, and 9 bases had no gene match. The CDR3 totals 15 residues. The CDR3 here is CASRTTGTGRETQYF. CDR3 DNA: TGTGCCAGCAGAACGACCGGGACAGGGCGAGAGACCCAGTACTTC.

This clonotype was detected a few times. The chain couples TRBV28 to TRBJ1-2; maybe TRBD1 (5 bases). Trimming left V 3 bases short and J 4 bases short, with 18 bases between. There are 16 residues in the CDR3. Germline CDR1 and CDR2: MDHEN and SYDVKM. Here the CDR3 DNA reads TGTGCCAGCAGTTTTCACCCCCAGGCAGGGAGCTATGGCTACACCTTC. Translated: CASSFHPQAGSYGYTF.

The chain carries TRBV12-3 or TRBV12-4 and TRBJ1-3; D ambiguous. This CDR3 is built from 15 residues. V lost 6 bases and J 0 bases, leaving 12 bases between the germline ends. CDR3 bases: TGTGCCAGCAGGAGCCCCGGTATCTCTGGAAACACCATATATTTT. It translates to CASRSPGISGNTIYF.

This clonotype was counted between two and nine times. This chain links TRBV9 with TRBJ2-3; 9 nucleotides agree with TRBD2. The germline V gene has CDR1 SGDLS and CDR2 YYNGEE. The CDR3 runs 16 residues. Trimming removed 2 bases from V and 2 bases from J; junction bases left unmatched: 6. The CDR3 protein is CASSVTAGGLTDTQYF. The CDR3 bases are TGTGCCAGCAGCGTCACAGCGGGAGGCCTCACAGATACGCAGTATTTT.

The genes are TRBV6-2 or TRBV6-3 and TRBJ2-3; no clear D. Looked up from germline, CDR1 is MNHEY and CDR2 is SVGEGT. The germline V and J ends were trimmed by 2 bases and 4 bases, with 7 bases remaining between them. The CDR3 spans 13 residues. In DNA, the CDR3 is TGTGCCAGCAGTTACCAAGACGCAGATACGCAGTATTTT. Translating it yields CASSYQDADTQYF.

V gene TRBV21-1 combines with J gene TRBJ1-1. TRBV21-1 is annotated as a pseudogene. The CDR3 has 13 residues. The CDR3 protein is CASSKIMNTEAFF. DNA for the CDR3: TGTGCCAGCAGCAAAATAATGAACACTGAAGCTTTCTTT.

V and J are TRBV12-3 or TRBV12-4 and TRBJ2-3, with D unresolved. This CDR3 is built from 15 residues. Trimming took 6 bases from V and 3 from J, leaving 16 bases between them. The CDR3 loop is CASRPGFEETDTQYF. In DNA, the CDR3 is TGTGCCAGCAGGCCAGGATTTGAGGAAACAGATACGCAGTATTTT.

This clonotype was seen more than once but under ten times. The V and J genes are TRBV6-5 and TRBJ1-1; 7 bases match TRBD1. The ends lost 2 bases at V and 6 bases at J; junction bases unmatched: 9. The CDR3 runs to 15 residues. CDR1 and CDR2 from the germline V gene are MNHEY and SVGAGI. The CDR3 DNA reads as TGTGCCAGCAGTTACAAGGGGGCTGGCGATGCTGAAGCTTTCTTT. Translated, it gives CASSYKGAGDAEAFF.

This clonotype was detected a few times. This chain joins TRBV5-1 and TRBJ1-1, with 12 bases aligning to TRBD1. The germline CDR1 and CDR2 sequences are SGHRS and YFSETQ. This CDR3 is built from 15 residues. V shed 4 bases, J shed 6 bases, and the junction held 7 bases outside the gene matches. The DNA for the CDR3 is TGCGCCAGCAGCGGAGGGACAGGGGGCAACGCTGAAGCTTTCTTT. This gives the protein CASSGGTGGNAEAFF.

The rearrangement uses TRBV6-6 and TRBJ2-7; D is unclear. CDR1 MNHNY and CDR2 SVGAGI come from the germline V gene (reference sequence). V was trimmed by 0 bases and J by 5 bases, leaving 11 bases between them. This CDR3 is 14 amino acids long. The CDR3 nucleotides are TGTGCCAGCAGTTACTCGCGAGGCTACAACGAGCAGTACGTC. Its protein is CASSYSRGYNEQYV.

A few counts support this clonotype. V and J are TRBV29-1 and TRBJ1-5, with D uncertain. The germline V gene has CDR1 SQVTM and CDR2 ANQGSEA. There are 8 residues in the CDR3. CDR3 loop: CRSQGWHF. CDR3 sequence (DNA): TGCAGATCCCAAGGATGGCATTTT.

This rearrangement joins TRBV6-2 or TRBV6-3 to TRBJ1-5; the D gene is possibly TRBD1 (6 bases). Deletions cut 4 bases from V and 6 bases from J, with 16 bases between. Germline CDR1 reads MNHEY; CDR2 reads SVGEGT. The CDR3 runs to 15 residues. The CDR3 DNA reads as TGTGCCAGCAGTTGGGCGGGGGCGCGAGGTCAGCCCCAGCATTTT. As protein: CASSWAGARGQPQHF.

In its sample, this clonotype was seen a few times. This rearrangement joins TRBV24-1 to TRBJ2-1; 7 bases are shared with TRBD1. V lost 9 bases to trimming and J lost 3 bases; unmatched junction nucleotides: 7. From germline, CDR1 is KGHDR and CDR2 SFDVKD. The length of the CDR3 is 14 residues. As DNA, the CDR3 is TGTGCCACCTCCCAATGGGACAGCTACAATGAGCAGTTCTTC. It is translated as CATSQWDSYNEQFF.